Below, 16 T cell receptor beta chains from the same sample are listed, as sequenced in a study of shared clonotypes between healthy human individuals. TCRdb's copy holds only in-frame clones and misses some; the assay was immunoSEQ multiplex PCR. Of just over 2,000,000 clones in the sample, over 85% were seen once. Naive CD8 populations comprised CD45RO-negative cells positively selected for CCR7, excluding terminally differentiated effector memory CD45RA+ cells. What was sequenced was naive CD8+ T cells sorted from blood. These receptors were collected from a man between 18 and 29 years old in good health.

The chain couples TRBV30 to TRBJ1-2; TRBD1 agrees at 9 bases. The junction had 9 bases not matched to a gene; V was cut back by 4 bases and J by 0 bases. The germline V gene encodes CDR1 GTSNPN and CDR2 SVGIG (reference sequence). The CDR3 contains 16 residues. CDR3 coding DNA: TGTGCCTGGACGCCGGGACAGGGAAATACTAACTATGGCTACACCTTC. It translates to CAWTPGQGNTNYGYTF.

The chain carries TRBV7-3 and TRBJ2-2; D unclear. The V end was cut by 4 bases, the J end by 6 bases, with 6 bases between. The CDR3 consists of 12 residues. Looked up from germline, CDR1 is SGHTA and CDR2 is FQGTGA. This CDR3 reads CASSSYAGELFF. For the CDR3, the DNA is TGTGCCAGCAGCTCCTACGCCGGGGAGCTGTTTTTT.

This chain uses TRBV6-1 with TRBJ2-6; 10 nucleotides match TRBD2. Germline V gives CDR1 MNHNS, CDR2 SASEGT. The CDR3 consists of 17 residues. Trimming took 4 bases from V and 2 from J; bases not matched to a gene: 5. CDR3 coding DNA: TGTGCCAGCAGTGCTCAGCGGGGGGGCGCTGGGGCCAACGTCCTGACTTTC. Translating gives CASSAQRGGAGANVLTF.

This chain links TRBV7-8 with TRBJ2-5; TRBD2 is a possible D gene (5 bases). Deletions cut 1 base from V and 2 bases from J, with 11 bases between. The CDR3 consists of 15 residues. CDR1 and CDR2 (germline): SGHVS, FQNEAQ. DNA for the CDR3: TGTGCCAGCAGCTTAGAAGCGGCGGTTCAAGAGACCCAGTACTTC. Translated, it gives CASSLEAAVQETQYF.

This clone was seen once. The chain has TRBV5-6 and TRBJ2-5; 10 bases fit TRBD1. In germline, CDR1 is SGHDT, CDR2 YYEEEE. Losses at the gene ends were 4 bases for V and 5 bases for J; bases not matched to a gene: 8. CDR3 length: 15 amino acids. The CDR3, as DNA: TGTGCCAGCAGCATAGGACAGGGGGAAATGGAGACCCAGTACTTC. Translated: CASSIGQGEMETQYF.

The chain carries TRBV2 and TRBJ2-2; 7 positions match TRBD1. Unmatched junction bases numbered 10, after V lost 8 bases and J lost 1 base. This CDR3 contains 16 residues. CDR1 SNHLY and CDR2 FYNNEI come from the germline V gene. The CDR3 loop reads CASSWSRQGNTGELFF. CDR3 nucleotides: TGTGCCAGCTCTTGGTCGAGACAGGGGAACACCGGGGAGCTGTTTTTT.

V is TRBV2 and J is TRBJ1-5; 9 bases are shared with TRBD1. The length of the CDR3 is 16 residues. The V gene's germline CDR1 is SNHLY and CDR2 FYNNEI. With 3 bases clipped from V and 7 bases from J, the junction kept 10 bases outside the gene matches. The CDR3 loop reads CASSDPGQGGPQPQHF. In DNA, the CDR3 is TGTGCCAGCAGTGACCCGGGACAGGGAGGTCCCCAGCCCCAGCATTTT.

The CDR3 sequence: CASSYTRGVYYGYTF. The CDR3 DNA follows: TGTGCCAGCAGTTACACGAGGGGCGTTTACTATGGCTACACCTTC. The rearrangement uses TRBV6-5 and TRBJ1-2, with D maybe TRBD1 (5 bases). CDR1 is MNHEY, CDR2 SVGAGI, per germline. The CDR3 covers 15 residues. Trimming shortened V by 2 bases and J by 3 bases, and 13 bases separated the two germline ends.

This chain uses TRBV5-4 with TRBJ2-7; a possible D gene is TRBD2 (6 bases). The CDR3 extends over 13 amino acids. Per germline, CDR1 SGHNT and CDR2 YYREEE (reference sequence). With 0 bases removed from V and 7 bases from J, the gap between germline ends came to 11 bases. Here the CDR3 reads CASSLVGAGEQYF. CDR3 sequence (DNA): TGTGCCAGCAGCTTGGTTGGGGCGGGGGAGCAGTACTTC.

The rearrangement uses TRBV11-2 and TRBJ2-7; 7 bases agree with TRBD2. The germline CDR1 and CDR2 sequences are SGHAT and FQNNGV. This CDR3 is built from 18 residues. The V and J ends lost 7 bases and 0 bases, in that order; junction bases with no gene match: 18. The CDR3: CASNPGRLADPTSYEQYF. DNA of the CDR3: TGTGCCAGCAACCCGGGCCGGCTAGCGGACCCAACCTCCTACGAGCAGTACTTC.

The DNA of the CDR3 is TGTGCCAGCAGCGCCCGGAAAACAGGGGTTTTGGGCAATCAGCCCCAGCATTTT. Its protein product is CASSARKTGVLGNQPQHF. The chain is built from TRBV7-3 and TRBJ1-5, with 7 positions matching TRBD1. Germline trimming cut 5 bases from V and 2 bases from J; bases unmatched to any gene: 15. Germline V gene lookup returns CDR1 SGHTA and CDR2 FQGTGA. This CDR3 has 18 residues. The full variable domain, in which reference TRBV7-3 and TRBJ1-5 provide the parts outside the CDR3, is GAGVSQTPSNKVTEKGKYVELRCDPISGHTALYWYRQSLGQGPEFLIYFQGTGAADDSGLPNDRFFAVRPEGSVSTLKIQRTERGDSAVYLCASSARKTGVLGNQPQHFGDGTRLSIL.

The chain joins TRBV28 to TRBJ1-2; 9 nucleotides line up with TRBD1. V lost 8 bases, J lost 3 bases, and 4 bases stayed unmatched. Germline V gene sequence: CDR1 MDHEN, CDR2 SYDVKM. This CDR3 spans 13 amino acids. CDR3 bases: TGTGCCAGCCTAAGACAGGGGGACTATGGCTACACCTTC. It translates to CASLRQGDYGYTF.

The V gene is TRBV28, the J gene TRBJ2-5; the match to TRBD2 covers 9 bases. The CDR3 totals 16 residues. Per germline, CDR1 MDHEN and CDR2 SYDVKM. The J segment lost 4 bases and the V segment lost 5 bases, leaving 11 bases of the junction unmatched. The CDR3 DNA reads as TGTGCCAGCAGTGGGGTGGAGAGCGGGGGGTTAGAGACCCAGTACTTC. Residues: CASSGVESGGLETQYF.

The chain is built from TRBV6-5 and TRBJ2-6, with D unresolved. This CDR3 region has 16 residues. Trimming removed 2 bases at V and 0 bases at J, with 8 bases between. Germline V CDR1 and CDR2: MNHEY, SVGAGI. The CDR3 spells CASSYGERSGANVLTF. The DNA for the CDR3 is TGTGCCAGCAGTTACGGGGAACGCTCTGGGGCCAACGTCCTGACTTTC.

The V and J genes are TRBV6-1 and TRBJ1-1; the D gene is possibly TRBD1 (5 bases). Germline lookup yields CDR1 MNHNS and CDR2 SASEGT. The CDR3 has 15 residues. Trimming removed 2 bases from V and 2 bases from J, with 12 bases in between. CDR3 bases: TGTGCCAGCAGTGAACTAGGGGATGCAAACACTGAAGCTTTCTTT. Residues: CASSELGDANTEAFF.

The genes are TRBV11-2 and TRBJ1-1; D is possibly TRBD1 (6 bases). The germline V and J ends were trimmed by 1 base and 5 bases, with 14 bases remaining between them. This CDR3 region has 15 residues. Germline CDR1 is SGHAT and CDR2 is FQNNGV. The CDR3 sequence is CASSLAPGVGTEAFF. CDR3 sequence (DNA): TGTGCCAGCAGCTTAGCCCCAGGGGTAGGGACTGAAGCTTTCTTT. The variable domain in full, with the rest retrieved from reference TRBV11-2 and TRBJ1-1, is EAGVAQSPRYKIIEKRQSVAFWCNPISGHATLYWYQQILGQGPKLLIQFQNNGVVDDSQLPKDRFSAERLKGVDSTLKIQPAKLEDSAVYLCASSLAPGVGTEAFFGQGTRLTVV.